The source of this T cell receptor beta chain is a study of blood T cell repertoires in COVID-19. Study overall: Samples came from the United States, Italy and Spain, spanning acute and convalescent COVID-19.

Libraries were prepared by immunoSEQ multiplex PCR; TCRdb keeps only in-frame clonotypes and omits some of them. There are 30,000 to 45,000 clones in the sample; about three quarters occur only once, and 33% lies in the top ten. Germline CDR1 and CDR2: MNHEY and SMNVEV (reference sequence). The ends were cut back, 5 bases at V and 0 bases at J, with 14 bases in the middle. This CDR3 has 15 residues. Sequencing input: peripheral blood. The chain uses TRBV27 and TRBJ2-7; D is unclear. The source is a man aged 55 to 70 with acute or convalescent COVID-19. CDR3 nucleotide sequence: TGTGCCAGCAGTATCGAACCAGGCAGCTCCTACGAGCAGTACTTC. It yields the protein CASSIEPGSSYEQYF.